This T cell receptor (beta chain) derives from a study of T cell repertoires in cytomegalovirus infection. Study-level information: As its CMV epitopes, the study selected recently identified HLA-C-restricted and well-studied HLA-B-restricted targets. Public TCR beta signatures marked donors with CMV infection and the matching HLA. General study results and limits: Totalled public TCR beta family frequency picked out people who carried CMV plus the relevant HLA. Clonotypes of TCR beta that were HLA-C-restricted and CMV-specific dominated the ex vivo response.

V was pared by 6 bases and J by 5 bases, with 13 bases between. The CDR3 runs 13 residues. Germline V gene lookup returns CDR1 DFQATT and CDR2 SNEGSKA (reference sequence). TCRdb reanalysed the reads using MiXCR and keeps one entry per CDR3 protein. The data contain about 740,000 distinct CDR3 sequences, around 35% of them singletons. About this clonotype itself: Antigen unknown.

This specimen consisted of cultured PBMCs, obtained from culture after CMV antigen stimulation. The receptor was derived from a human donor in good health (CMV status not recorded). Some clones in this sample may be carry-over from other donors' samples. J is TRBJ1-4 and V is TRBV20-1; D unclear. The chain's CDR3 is CSAPGPGNEKLFF. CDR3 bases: TGCAGTGCACCGGGCCCGGGGAATGAAAAACTGTTTTTT.